The source of this T cell receptor (beta chain) is a study of blood T cell repertoires in COVID-19. Sequencing used immunoSEQ multiplex PCR; TCRdb keeps in-frame clones, though not all of them. The data contain around 230,000 clones, approximately 90% of them seen just once; the ten biggest clones take up 2.5% to 3%. Those enrolled, adults aged roughly 18 to 90 years, came from about two dozen US areas. The sequencing input was PBMCs or T cells enriched from blood (not recorded which). The sequence derives from a woman in her 30s who had recovered from COVID-19.

CDR3 sequence (DNA): TGCGCCAGCAGCCAATACAGGGGGAACACTGAAGCTTTCTTT. As protein: CASSQYRGNTEAFF. This rearrangement joins TRBV4-3 to TRBJ1-1, with 7 bases aligning to TRBD1. The ends lost 2 bases at V and 1 base at J; junction bases unmatched: 1. The CDR3 is made up of 14 amino acids. CDR1 LGHNA and CDR2 YSLEER come from the germline V gene.